Each of the 17 T cell receptor beta chains below was sequenced from the same sample in a study of OX40 agonist ivuxolimab in advanced cancers. The library was generated by the immunoSEQ multiplex PCR assay. TCRdb holds this immuneACCESS table with in-frame rearrangements only. Some clones are missing; in checked studies, unresolved V genes explain under half, and the rest has no known cause. Present in this sample are around 46,000 clones, around 90% of which were seen just once. Together, the top ten hold roughly 4.9% of the sample. The sequences come from CD4+ or CD8+ T cells sorted from blood, collected in a trial of the OX40 agonist ivuxolimab. The source of these receptors is an adult with an advanced solid tumor such as melanoma, head and neck, liver or kidney cancer.

This sequence joins TRBV27 and TRBJ2-2; D may be TRBD2 (6 bases). Germline V CDR1 and CDR2: MNHEY, SMNVEV (reference sequence). This CDR3 is 15 amino acids long. V shed 10 bases and J shed 4 bases, with 19 bases lying between them. The CDR3, as DNA: TGTGCCACGGGGTGGCAGGAGGGTGGCACCGGGGAGCTGTTTTTT. It is translated as CATGWQEGGTGELFF.

This clone was observed a single time. J is TRBJ1-5 and V is TRBV5-4, with a tentative D call TRBD1 (6 bases). The CDR3 runs 17 residues. V was shortened by 0 bases and J by 0 bases, with 13 bases between the two germline ends. Germline V gives CDR1 SGHNT, CDR2 YYREEE (reference sequence). The CDR3 nucleotides are TGTGCCAGCAGCTTGGTTAGGGGGATGGATAGCAATCAGCCCCAGCATTTT. Protein product: CASSLVRGMDSNQPQHF.

The rearrangement uses TRBV5-4 and TRBJ2-2; either TRBD1 or TRBD2 may fit D (5 bases each). V lost 4 bases and J lost 9, with 10 bases in between. There are 12 residues in the CDR3. CDR1 is SGHNT, CDR2 YYREEE, per germline (reference sequence). This CDR3 is CASSGGERELFF. In DNA form, the CDR3 reads TGTGCCAGCAGCGGGGGAGAAAGGGAGCTGTTTTTT.

This chain's CDR3 is CASSLSNEQFF. CDR3 DNA: TGCGCCAGCAGCTTAAGTAATGAGCAGTTCTTC. The J gene is TRBJ2-1, the V gene TRBV5-1; D gene uncertain. The CDR3 runs 11 residues. Deletions cut 2 bases from V and 7 bases from J, with 4 bases between. CDR1 and CDR2 (germline): SGHRS, YFSETQ.

This chain joins TRBV11-2 and TRBJ2-7, with D unclear. This CDR3 spans 12 amino acids. Between the trimmed V and J ends, which lost 1 base and 1 base, there was a span of 2 bases. Germline V gene lookup returns CDR1 SGHAT and CDR2 FQNNGV. The CDR3 DNA is TGTGCCAGCAGCTTAGGATCCTACGAGCAGTACGTC. Translated: CASSLGSYEQYV.

This chain connects TRBV7-3 to TRBJ2-7; TRBD1 aligns across 9 bases. This CDR3 has 15 residues. Looked up from germline, CDR1 is SGHTA and CDR2 is FQGTGA. V lost 3 bases, J lost 5 bases, and 8 bases stayed unmatched. In DNA, the CDR3 is TGTGCCAGCAGCTTCCACAGGGGGCAAATCGACGAGCAGTACGTC. It is translated as CASSFHRGQIDEQYV.

The chain recombines TRBV27 with TRBJ2-1; D is unclear. V lost 0 bases and J 5 bases, leaving 5 bases between the germline ends. The germline V gene encodes CDR1 MNHEY and CDR2 SMNVEV (reference sequence). This CDR3 spans 13 amino acids. CDR3 in DNA: TGTGCCAGCAGTTTATCGGCGAACAATGAGCAGTTCTTC. It codes for CASSLSANNEQFF.

This chain connects TRBV11-2 to TRBJ2-1; D is possibly TRBD2 (6 bases). CDR1 SGHAT and CDR2 FQNNGV come from the germline V gene. The CDR3 totals 16 residues. The V end lost 2 bases, the J end lost 8 bases, and 19 bases lay between the germline ends. The CDR3 DNA follows: TGTGCCAGCAGCTTATCCGCCGCAGGGCGGGACCATGAGCAGTTCTTC. Protein: CASSLSAAGRDHEQFF.

The chain is built from TRBV9 and TRBJ2-2; tentative D call: TRBD2 (6 bases). The germline CDR1 and CDR2 sequences are SGDLS and YYNGEE. CDR3 length: 13 residues. Trimming took off 6 bases at V and 4 bases at J, with 10 bases between the two ends. CDR3 amino acids: CASTTTSTGELFF. The CDR3 DNA reads TGTGCCAGCACCACGACTAGCACCGGGGAGCTGTTTTTT.

The V and J genes are TRBV29-1 and TRBJ2-3; TRBD1 aligns across 7 bases. With V trimmed by 7 bases and J by 0 bases, 10 bases remained unmatched. Germline CDR1 is SQVTM and CDR2 is ANQGSEA. The CDR3 contains 15 residues. CDR3 sequence (DNA): TGCAGCGCCGCCATTACAGGGGTTAGCACAGATACGCAGTATTTT. It is translated as CSAAITGVSTDTQYF.

This chain's CDR3 is CASSLTGGASGEQFF. The CDR3 nucleotides are TGTGCCAGCAGCTTAACCGGGGGGGCGTCGGGTGAGCAGTTCTTC. The chain recombines TRBV7-3 with TRBJ2-1; 8 nucleotides line up with TRBD2. Germline V CDR1 and CDR2: SGHTA, FQGTGA. V lost 0 bases to trimming and J lost 9 bases; unmatched junction nucleotides: 7. CDR3 length: 15 residues.

The chain joins TRBV4-1 to TRBJ2-7, with D perhaps being TRBD1 or TRBD2 (5 bases each). Trimming took off 4 bases at V and 3 bases at J, with 13 bases between the two ends. Germline CDR1 MGHRA, CDR2 YSYEKL. This CDR3 has 14 amino acids. The CDR3 region has the DNA TGCGCCAGCAGCCCCTGGACTGGACACTACGAGCAGTACTTC. It yields the protein CASSPWTGHYEQYF.

The chain recombines TRBV5-1 with TRBJ2-1, with unresolved D. Germline CDR1 SGHRS, CDR2 YFSETQ. The CDR3 consists of 12 residues. V was trimmed by 5 bases and J by 3 bases, leaving 6 bases between them. DNA of the CDR3: TGCGCCAGCAGTAGGGACTACAATGAGCAGTTCTTC. Its translation: CASSRDYNEQFF.

The chain combines TRBV27 with TRBJ2-7; 10 bases map to TRBD1. The germline CDR1 and CDR2 sequences are MNHEY and SMNVEV (reference sequence). V dropped 6 bases and J dropped 5; count of bases not matched to a gene: 13. The length of the CDR3 is 16 residues. CDR3 loop: CASSLTPGTGAHEQYF. The CDR3 DNA sequence: TGTGCCAGCAGCCTAACCCCCGGGACAGGGGCCCACGAGCAGTACTTC.

V gene TRBV5-8 combines with J gene TRBJ1-1, with no clear D. CDR3 size: 14 residues. The V end was cut by 5 bases, the J end by 1 base, with 12 bases between. Per germline, CDR1 SGHTS and CDR2 YDEGEE. CDR3 amino acids: CASSTGSENTEAFF. The CDR3 DNA sequence: TGTGCCAGCAGTACGGGGTCTGAGAACACTGAAGCTTTCTTT.

The chain employs TRBV2 and TRBJ1-2, with TRBD1 identical over 7 bases. Germline CDR1 and CDR2: SNHLY and FYNNEI. V shed 6 bases and J 0 bases; nucleotides not matched to a gene: 10. The CDR3 runs 16 residues. CDR3 sequence: CASRGTGAIANYGYTF. In DNA, the CDR3 is TGTGCCAGCAGGGGAACAGGGGCCATAGCTAACTATGGCTACACCTTC. Based on the CDR3 plus reference TRBV2 and TRBJ1-2, the full variable domain is EPEVTQTPSHQVTQMGQEVILRCVPISNHLYFYWYRQILGQKVEFLVSFYNNEISEKSEIFDDQFSVERPDGSNFTLKIRSTKLEDSAMYFCASRGTGAIANYGYTFGSGTRLTVV.

V is TRBV2 and J is TRBJ1-1; D is undetermined. Trimming removed 4 bases from V and 4 bases from J, with 13 bases in between. The CDR3 is 14 residues long. Germline V gives CDR1 SNHLY, CDR2 FYNNEI. CDR3 residues: CASSVAQSGTEAFF. CDR3 bases: TGTGCCAGCAGTGTAGCACAGAGCGGCACTGAAGCTTTCTTT.